The rows below give T cell receptor beta chains drawn from one sample of a study of T cell changes during pregnancy in multiple sclerosis. The method was immunoSEQ multiplex PCR; TCRdb's version includes in-frame clones alone and lacks a portion of them. The repertoire has approximately 10,000 clones, approximately 86% of them found once; the top ten carry 15% to 20%. Sequencing was performed on CD8+ T cells from peripheral blood mononuclear cells, taken in the third trimester of pregnancy. The source of these receptors is a female donor in good health, enrolled as a control in a pregnancy study. CDR3s include the opening cysteine and the closing phenylalanine or tryptophan. Fields, in order: V gene, J gene, D gene, CDR3 length, clone size, CDR3 protein, CDR3 DNA. A D gene is named only where the DNA matches it firmly. Clone size is not always given. Where it is, it says once, few, many or a class for expanded clones.

V gene: TRBV5-1; J gene: TRBJ2-7; D gene: NA; CDR3 length: 15; clone size: once; CDR3 protein: CASSSQGGFTYEQYF; CDR3 DNA: TGCGCCAGCAGCTCCCAAGGAGGATTCACCTACGAGCAGTACTTC
V gene: TRBV2; J gene: TRBJ1-2; D gene: NA; CDR3 length: 13; clone size: NA; CDR3 protein: CASKGRQPYGYTF; CDR3 DNA: TGTGCCAGCAAGGGGAGGCAGCCCTATGGCTACACCTTC
V gene: TRBV2; J gene: TRBJ2-7; D gene: TRBD2; CDR3 length: 15; clone size: NA; CDR3 protein: CASSATSGYTYEQYF; CDR3 DNA: TGTGCCAGCAGCGCGACTAGCGGGTACACCTACGAGCAGTACTTC
V gene: TRBV4-2; J gene: TRBJ2-7; D gene: NA; CDR3 length: 14; clone size: few; CDR3 protein: CASRDGLAPYEQYF; CDR3 DNA: TGTGCCAGCAGAGATGGACTGGCACCCTACGAGCAGTACTTC
V gene: TRBV9; J gene: TRBJ2-7; D gene: TRBD2; CDR3 length: 14; clone size: NA; CDR3 protein: CASSVSSGTYEQYF; CDR3 DNA: TGTGCCAGCAGCGTTTCTAGCGGAACCTACGAGCAGTACTTC
V gene: TRBV30; J gene: TRBJ1-4; D gene: TRBD1; CDR3 length: 14; clone size: NA; CDR3 protein: CAWNGQGEVEKLFF; CDR3 DNA: TGTGCCTGGAATGGACAGGGCGAGGTGGAAAAACTGTTTTTT
V gene: TRBV14; J gene: TRBJ2-7; D gene: TRBD2; CDR3 length: 16; clone size: NA; CDR3 protein: CASSSPGREGMYEQYF; CDR3 DNA: TGTGCCAGCAGCTCTCCGGGGCGGGAGGGAATGTACGAGCAGTACTTC
V gene: TRBV29-1; J gene: TRBJ2-7; D gene: NA; CDR3 length: 14; clone size: NA; CDR3 protein: CSVAGRVGSYEQYF; CDR3 DNA: TGCAGCGTTGCGGGCAGGGTTGGGTCCTACGAGCAGTACTTC
V gene: TRBV4-1; J gene: TRBJ1-5; D gene: NA; CDR3 length: 15; clone size: NA; CDR3 protein: CASSQGGTSNQPQHF; CDR3 DNA: TGCGCCAGCAGCCAGGGTGGGACAAGCAATCAGCCCCAGCATTTT
V gene: TRBV6-5; J gene: TRBJ2-5; D gene: TRBD1; CDR3 length: 14; clone size: NA; CDR3 protein: CATRGQLVYGTQYF; CDR3 DNA: TGTGCCACCCGGGGACAGCTCGTTTATGGGACCCAGTACTTC
V gene: TRBV5-1; J gene: TRBJ2-7; D gene: NA; CDR3 length: 13; clone size: NA; CDR3 protein: CASSLGQSYEQYF; CDR3 DNA: TGCGCCAGCAGCCTCGGACAGTCCTACGAGCAGTACTTC
V gene: TRBV13; J gene: TRBJ1-1; D gene: NA; CDR3 length: 20; clone size: NA; CDR3 protein: CASSLEALGAGIIENTEAFF; CDR3 DNA: TGTGCCAGCAGCTTAGAAGCGCTGGGGGCCGGGATTATAGAGAACACTGAAGCTTTCTTT
V gene: TRBV28; J gene: TRBJ2-2; D gene: NA; CDR3 length: 13; clone size: NA; CDR3 protein: CASSYGGPGELFF; CDR3 DNA: TGTGCCAGCAGCTACGGAGGGCCCGGGGAGCTGTTTTTT
V gene: TRBV11-1; J gene: TRBJ1-5; D gene: TRBD1; CDR3 length: 14; clone size: large; CDR3 protein: CASSLGQGNQPQHF; CDR3 DNA: TGTGCCAGCAGCCTCGGACAGGGGAATCAGCCCCAGCATTTT
V gene: TRBV5-6; J gene: TRBJ1-6; D gene: TRBD1; CDR3 length: 17; clone size: NA; CDR3 protein: CASSFGTVSSYNSPLHF; CDR3 DNA: TGTGCCAGCAGCTTTGGGACAGTGAGCTCCTATAATTCACCCCTCCACTTT
V gene: TRBV4-3; J gene: TRBJ2-7; D gene: NA; CDR3 length: 13; clone size: once; CDR3 protein: CASSQTQAGEQYF; CDR3 DNA: TGCGCCAGCAGCCAAACTCAGGCGGGGGAGCAGTACTTC
V gene: TRBV19; J gene: TRBJ2-7; D gene: TRBD1; CDR3 length: 14; clone size: few; CDR3 protein: CATRDETGGYEQYF; CDR3 DNA: TGTGCCACCAGGGACGAGACAGGGGGCTACGAGCAGTACTTC
V gene: TRBV9; J gene: TRBJ1-2; D gene: TRBD1; CDR3 length: 16; clone size: NA; CDR3 protein: CASSARQGLDNYGYTF; CDR3 DNA: TGTGCCAGCAGCGCCCGACAGGGCCTAGACAACTATGGCTACACCTTC
V gene: TRBV27; J gene: TRBJ2-1; D gene: TRBD2; CDR3 length: 14; clone size: NA; CDR3 protein: CASTGGVGYNEQFF; CDR3 DNA: TGTGCCAGCACGGGAGGGGTGGGCTACAATGAGCAGTTCTTC
V gene: TRBV27; J gene: TRBJ1-2; D gene: TRBD1; CDR3 length: 15; clone size: NA; CDR3 protein: CASSPPGQGIYGYTF; CDR3 DNA: TGTGCCAGCAGTCCTCCGGGACAGGGTATCTATGGCTACACCTTC
V gene: TRBV7-3; J gene: TRBJ1-2; D gene: NA; CDR3 length: 13; clone size: NA; CDR3 protein: CASSLRGLYGYTF; CDR3 DNA: TGTGCCAGCAGCTTACGCGGCCTCTATGGCTACACCTTC
V gene: TRBV27; J gene: TRBJ2-1; D gene: NA; CDR3 length: 15; clone size: NA; CDR3 protein: CASSFRSPGDNEQFF; CDR3 DNA: TGTGCCAGCAGTTTTCGGTCCCCGGGGGACAATGAGCAGTTCTTC
V gene: TRBV27; J gene: TRBJ2-1; D gene: NA; CDR3 length: 14; clone size: NA; CDR3 protein: CASSFWGPHNEQFF; CDR3 DNA: TGTGCCAGCAGTTTTTGGGGCCCCCACAATGAGCAGTTCTTC
V gene: TRBV28; J gene: TRBJ1-5; D gene: NA; CDR3 length: 14; clone size: once; CDR3 protein: CASSLREGNQPQHF; CDR3 DNA: TGTGCCAGCAGTTTAAGAGAGGGTAATCAGCCCCAGCATTTT
V gene: TRBV29-1; J gene: TRBJ2-2; D gene: TRBD1; CDR3 length: 14; clone size: NA; CDR3 protein: CSVETGVYTGELFF; CDR3 DNA: TGCAGCGTTGAGACAGGGGTATACACCGGGGAGCTGTTTTTT
V gene: TRBV10-2; J gene: TRBJ2-5; D gene: TRBD1; CDR3 length: 17; clone size: NA; CDR3 protein: CASSEKGTGALQETQYF; CDR3 DNA: TGCGCCAGCAGTGAGAAAGGGACAGGGGCCCTCCAAGAGACCCAGTACTTC
V gene: TRBV4-1; J gene: TRBJ2-7; D gene: TRBD1; CDR3 length: 13; clone size: NA; CDR3 protein: CASSLRQGYEQYF; CDR3 DNA: TGCGCCAGCAGCCTCCGACAGGGCTACGAGCAGTACTTC
V gene: TRBV21-1; J gene: TRBJ2-7; D gene: NA; CDR3 length: 14; clone size: NA; CDR3 protein: CASSPSRPGYEQYF; CDR3 DNA: TGTGCCAGCAGCCCCTCCCGTCCGGGGTACGAGCAGTACTTC
V gene: TRBV6-5; J gene: TRBJ2-1; D gene: TRBD2; CDR3 length: 16; clone size: once; CDR3 protein: CASSYPSGRSGNEQFF; CDR3 DNA: TGTGCCAGCAGTTACCCCAGCGGGAGATCAGGGAATGAGCAGTTCTTC
V gene: TRBV27; J gene: TRBJ2-7; D gene: NA; CDR3 length: 13; clone size: once; CDR3 protein: CASSWGRRYEQYF; CDR3 DNA: TGTGCCAGCAGTTGGGGAAGGAGGTACGAGCAGTACTTC
V gene: TRBV6-1; J gene: TRBJ2-6; D gene: NA; CDR3 length: 15; clone size: NA; CDR3 protein: CASSTAATGANVLTF; CDR3 DNA: TGTGCCAGCAGTACAGCGGCTACTGGGGCCAACGTCCTGACTTTC
V gene: TRBV2; J gene: TRBJ2-3; D gene: NA; CDR3 length: 15; clone size: NA; CDR3 protein: CASSVRLAGTDTQYF; CDR3 DNA: TGTGCCAGCAGTGTGCGTCTAGCCGGCACAGATACGCAGTATTTT
V gene: TRBV5-6; J gene: TRBJ1-3; D gene: NA; CDR3 length: 14; clone size: NA; CDR3 protein: CASSWGTSGNTIYF; CDR3 DNA: TGTGCCAGCAGCTGGGGGACATCTGGAAACACCATATATTTT
V gene: TRBV28; J gene: TRBJ1-6; D gene: NA; CDR3 length: 14; clone size: NA; CDR3 protein: CASRMRDGNSPLHF; CDR3 DNA: TGTGCCAGCAGGATGAGGGATGGGAATTCACCCCTCCACTTT
V gene: TRBV7-9; J gene: TRBJ2-5; D gene: NA; CDR3 length: 14; clone size: NA; CDR3 protein: CASSLATGKETQYF; CDR3 DNA: TGTGCCAGCAGCTTAGCTACGGGTAAAGAGACCCAGTACTTC
V gene: TRBV5-6; J gene: TRBJ1-1; D gene: NA; CDR3 length: 13; clone size: NA; CDR3 protein: CASSSGHLPQAFF; CDR3 DNA: TGTGCCAGCAGCTCGGGACACCTCCCACAAGCTTTCTTT
V gene: TRBV13; J gene: TRBJ1-1; D gene: NA; CDR3 length: 13; clone size: NA; CDR3 protein: CASTRRLEVGAFF; CDR3 DNA: TGTGCCAGCACCAGGAGGCTGGAGGTTGGGGCTTTCTTT
V gene: TRBV6-4; J gene: TRBJ2-1; D gene: TRBD2; CDR3 length: 16; clone size: NA; CDR3 protein: CASSDSSGGDYNEQFF; CDR3 DNA: TGTGCCAGCAGTGACTCTAGCGGGGGGGATTACAATGAGCAGTTCTTC
V gene: TRBV5-6; J gene: TRBJ1-1; D gene: NA; CDR3 length: 15; clone size: NA; CDR3 protein: CASSDGAMGLTEAFF; CDR3 DNA: TGTGCCAGCAGCGACGGCGCGATGGGGCTCACTGAAGCTTTCTTT
V gene: TRBV30; J gene: TRBJ1-4; D gene: NA; CDR3 length: 16; clone size: NA; CDR3 protein: CAWSVLLGRGHEKLFF; CDR3 DNA: TGTGCCTGGAGTGTACTTCTAGGGAGGGGTCATGAAAAACTGTTTTTT
V gene: TRBV5-5; J gene: TRBJ1-2; D gene: NA; CDR3 length: 12; clone size: NA; CDR3 protein: CASRQGNYGYTF; CDR3 DNA: TGTGCCAGCAGGCAGGGTAACTATGGCTACACCTTC
V gene: TRBV11-2; J gene: TRBJ2-2; D gene: TRBD2; CDR3 length: 17; clone size: NA; CDR3 protein: CASSPSLAGGLTGELFF; CDR3 DNA: TGTGCCAGCAGCCCCTCACTAGCGGGAGGTCTTACCGGGGAGCTGTTTTTT
V gene: TRBV18; J gene: TRBJ2-1; D gene: TRBD1; CDR3 length: 18; clone size: NA; CDR3 protein: CASSPPTGGETRYNEQFF; CDR3 DNA: TGTGCCAGCTCACCACCGACAGGGGGCGAGACCCGCTACAATGAGCAGTTCTTC
V gene: TRBV27; J gene: TRBJ1-4; D gene: TRBD1; CDR3 length: 15; clone size: NA; CDR3 protein: CASSSWTGSGEKLFF; CDR3 DNA: TGTGCCAGCAGTTCATGGACAGGGAGTGGTGAAAAACTGTTTTTT
V gene: TRBV5-6; J gene: TRBJ2-7; D gene: NA; CDR3 length: 15; clone size: NA; CDR3 protein: CASSLGSGGLYEQYF; CDR3 DNA: TGTGCCAGCAGCTTGGGATCCGGAGGCTTATACGAGCAGTACTTC
V gene: TRBV5-1; J gene: TRBJ2-7; D gene: TRBD1; CDR3 length: 15; clone size: once; CDR3 protein: CASSLTRDRVSEQYF; CDR3 DNA: TGCGCCAGCAGCCTAACCCGGGACAGGGTCTCCGAGCAGTACTTC
V gene: TRBV30; J gene: TRBJ1-1; D gene: NA; CDR3 length: 11; clone size: NA; CDR3 protein: CAWFQNTEAFF; CDR3 DNA: TGTGCCTGGTTCCAGAACACTGAAGCTTTCTTT
V gene: TRBV6-1; J gene: TRBJ2-5; D gene: NA; CDR3 length: 16; clone size: NA; CDR3 protein: CASSEALGQGGETQYF; CDR3 DNA: TGTGCCAGCAGTGAGGCCCTCGGACAGGGAGGGGAGACCCAGTACTTC
V gene: TRBV7-9; J gene: TRBJ1-2; D gene: TRBD1; CDR3 length: 16; clone size: NA; CDR3 protein: CASSQPSTGPDYGYTF; CDR3 DNA: TGTGCCAGCAGCCAACCTTCGACAGGGCCAGACTATGGCTACACCTTC
V gene: TRBV29-1; J gene: TRBJ1-2; D gene: NA; CDR3 length: 11; clone size: NA; CDR3 protein: CSVAAVYGYTF; CDR3 DNA: TGCAGCGTTGCTGCAGTCTATGGCTACACCTTC
V gene: TRBV27; J gene: TRBJ2-2; D gene: TRBD1; CDR3 length: 15; clone size: NA; CDR3 protein: CASSYETGTTGELFF; CDR3 DNA: TGTGCCAGCAGTTATGAGACAGGGACCACCGGGGAGCTGTTTTTT
V gene: TRBV6-5; J gene: TRBJ2-3; D gene: NA; CDR3 length: 14; clone size: NA; CDR3 protein: CASRPQGRADTQYF; CDR3 DNA: TGTGCCAGCAGACCCCAGGGGCGTGCAGATACGCAGTATTTT
V gene: TRBV25-1; J gene: TRBJ1-3; D gene: TRBD1; CDR3 length: 16; clone size: once; CDR3 protein: CASSTDDRGFRNTIYF; CDR3 DNA: TGTGCCAGCAGTACCGACGACAGGGGATTTCGAAACACCATATATTTT
V gene: TRBV4-3; J gene: TRBJ1-1; D gene: NA; CDR3 length: 15; clone size: NA; CDR3 protein: CASSQDWRGNTEAFF; CDR3 DNA: TGCGCCAGCAGCCAAGATTGGAGGGGCAACACTGAAGCTTTCTTT
V gene: TRBV28; J gene: TRBJ2-6; D gene: NA; CDR3 length: 16; clone size: large; CDR3 protein: CASVPGESSGANVLTF; CDR3 DNA: TGTGCCAGCGTTCCAGGCGAATCCTCTGGGGCCAACGTCCTGACTTTC
V gene: TRBV4-3; J gene: TRBJ2-3; D gene: TRBD2; CDR3 length: 16; clone size: NA; CDR3 protein: CASSQELAGGPDTQYF; CDR3 DNA: TGCGCCAGCAGCCAAGAACTAGCGGGGGGGCCAGATACGCAGTATTTT
V gene: TRBV6-4; J gene: TRBJ2-3; D gene: TRBD2; CDR3 length: 16; clone size: NA; CDR3 protein: CASSDSGGGTTDTQYF; CDR3 DNA: TGTGCCAGCAGTGACTCAGGCGGGGGGACCACAGATACGCAGTATTTT
V gene: TRBV7-9; J gene: TRBJ2-4; D gene: TRBD1; CDR3 length: 18; clone size: NA; CDR3 protein: CASSFRDREGSAKNIQYF; CDR3 DNA: TGTGCCAGCAGCTTCCGGGACAGGGAGGGCTCAGCCAAAAACATTCAGTACTTC
V gene: TRBV6-4; J gene: TRBJ2-2; D gene: TRBD1; CDR3 length: 15; clone size: NA; CDR3 protein: CASSDTGQGSGELFF; CDR3 DNA: TGTGCCAGCAGTGACACGGGACAGGGGTCCGGGGAGCTGTTTTTT